The TCR beta chain under discussion was sequenced for a study of T cells in Graves' hyperthyroidism and ophthalmopathy. On this clonotype itself: A read error may be the cause here, since a much bigger clone is one base away.

Researchers took RNA transcripts and amplified the TCR beta CDR3 regions from them. TCR CDR3 underwent first-round RT-PCR with the HTBI primer set. One entry per CDR3 protein results from TCRdb running MiXCR on the multiplex PCR reads. The data show around 600,000 distinct CDR3 sequences, approximately 14% seen once. This CDR3 region has 15 residues. Germline CDR1 SGHRS, CDR2 YFSETQ. Among the patients, aged 18 to 65, hyperthyroidism was newly diagnosed and had lasted under 2 months. This receptor was identified in a woman aged 25 to 39 with Graves' hyperthyroidism. The J gene is TRBJ1-1, the V gene TRBV5-1; tentative D call: TRBD1 (5 bases). The sequenced sample consisted of blood. Here the CDR3 reads CAGSLEGRGGTEASF. CDR3 nucleotides: TGCGCCGGCAGCTTGGAAGGTCGGGGGGGAACTGAAGCTTCCTTT.